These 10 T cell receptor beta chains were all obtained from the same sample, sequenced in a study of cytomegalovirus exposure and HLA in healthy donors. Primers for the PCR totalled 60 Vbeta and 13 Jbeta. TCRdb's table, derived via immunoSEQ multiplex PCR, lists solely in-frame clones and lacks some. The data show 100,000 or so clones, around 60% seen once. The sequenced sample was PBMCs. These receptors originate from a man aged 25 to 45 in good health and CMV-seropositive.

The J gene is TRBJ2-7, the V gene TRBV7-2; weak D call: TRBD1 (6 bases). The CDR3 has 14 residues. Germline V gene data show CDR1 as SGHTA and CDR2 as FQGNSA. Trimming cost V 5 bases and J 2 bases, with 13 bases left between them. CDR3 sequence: CASSELGQPYEQYF. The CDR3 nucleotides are TGTGCCAGCAGCGAACTAGGACAGCCCTACGAGCAGTACTTC.

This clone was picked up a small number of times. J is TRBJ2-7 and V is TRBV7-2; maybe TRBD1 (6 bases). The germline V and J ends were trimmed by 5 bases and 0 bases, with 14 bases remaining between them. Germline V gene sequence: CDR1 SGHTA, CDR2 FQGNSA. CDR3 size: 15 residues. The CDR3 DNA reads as TGTGCCAGCAGCCGATATACAGGGCTCTCCTACGAGCAGTACTTC. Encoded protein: CASSRYTGLSYEQYF.

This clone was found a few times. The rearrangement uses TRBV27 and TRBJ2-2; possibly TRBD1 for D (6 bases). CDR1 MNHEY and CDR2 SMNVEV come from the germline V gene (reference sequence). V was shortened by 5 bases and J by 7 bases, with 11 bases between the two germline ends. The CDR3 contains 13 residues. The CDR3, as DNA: TGTGCCAGCAGTATCCGAGGGGGCGGGGAGCTGTTTTTT. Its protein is CASSIRGGGELFF.

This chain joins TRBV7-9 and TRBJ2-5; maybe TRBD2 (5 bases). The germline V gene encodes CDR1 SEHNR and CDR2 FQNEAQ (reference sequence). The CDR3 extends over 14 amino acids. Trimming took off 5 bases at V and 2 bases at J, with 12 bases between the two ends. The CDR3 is CASSPPRGQETQYF. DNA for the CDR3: TGTGCCAGCAGCCCGCCCCGGGGTCAAGAGACCCAGTACTTC.

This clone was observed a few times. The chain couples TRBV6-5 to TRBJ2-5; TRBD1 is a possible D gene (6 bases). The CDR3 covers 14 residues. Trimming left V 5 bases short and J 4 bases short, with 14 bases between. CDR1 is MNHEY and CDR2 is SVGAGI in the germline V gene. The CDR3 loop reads CASSPPGVAETQYF. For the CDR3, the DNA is TGTGCCAGCAGTCCCCCAGGGGTAGCAGAGACCCAGTACTTC.

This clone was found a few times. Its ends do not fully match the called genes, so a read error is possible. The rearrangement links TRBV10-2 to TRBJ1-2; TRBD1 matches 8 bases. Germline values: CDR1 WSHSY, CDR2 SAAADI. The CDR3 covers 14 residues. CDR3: CASSDGQGVGGYPF. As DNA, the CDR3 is TGCGCCAGCAGCGACGGACAGGGAGTAGGAGGCTACCCCTTC.

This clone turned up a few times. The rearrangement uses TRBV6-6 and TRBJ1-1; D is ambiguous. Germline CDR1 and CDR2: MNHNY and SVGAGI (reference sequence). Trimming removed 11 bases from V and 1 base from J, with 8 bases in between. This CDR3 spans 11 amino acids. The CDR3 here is CAARGNTEAFF. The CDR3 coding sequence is TGTGCCGCCCGCGGGAACACTGAAGCTTTCTTT.

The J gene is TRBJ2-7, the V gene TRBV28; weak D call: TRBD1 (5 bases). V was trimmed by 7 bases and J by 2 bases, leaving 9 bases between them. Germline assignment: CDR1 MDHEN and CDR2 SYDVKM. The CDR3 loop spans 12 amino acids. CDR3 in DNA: TGTGCCAGCACTGGCAGGGCCTACGAGCAGTACTTC. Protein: CASTGRAYEQYF.

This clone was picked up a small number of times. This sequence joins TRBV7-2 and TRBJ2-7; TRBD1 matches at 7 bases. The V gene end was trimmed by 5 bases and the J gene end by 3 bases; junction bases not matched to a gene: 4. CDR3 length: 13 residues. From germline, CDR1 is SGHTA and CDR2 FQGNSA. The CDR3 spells CASSPGTVYEQYF. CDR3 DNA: TGTGCCAGCAGCCCCGGGACAGTCTACGAGCAGTACTTC.

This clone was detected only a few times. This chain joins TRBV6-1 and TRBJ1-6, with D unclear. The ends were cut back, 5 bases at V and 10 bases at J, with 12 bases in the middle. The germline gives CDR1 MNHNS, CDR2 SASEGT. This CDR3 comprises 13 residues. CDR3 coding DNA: TGTGCCAGCAGTCCGGAGGCTGTCTCACCCCTCCACTTT. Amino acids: CASSPEAVSPLHF.